These 22 T cell receptor beta chains were sequenced from one sample in a study of human T cells and chemical hapten exposure. The time point denotes: patch test 3, about 24 weeks after DPC sensitization. Treatment specified: therapeutic diphenylcyclopropenone sensitization with weekly scalp DPC. One entry per CDR3 protein, called by TCRdb with MiXCR from the RACE reads. The sample has just under 65,000 distinct CDR3 sequences, approximately 11% seen once. The specimen was whole blood, collected in connection with sensitization to the hapten diphenylcyclopropenone (DPC). These receptors were collected from a woman in her twenties or thirties with alopecia areata. Some clones in this sample may be carry-over from other donors' samples.

This clonotype was seen ten or more times. The chain is built from TRBV5-5 and TRBJ2-7, with D possibly matching TRBD1 (6 bases). The germline gives CDR1 SGHKS, CDR2 YYEKEE (reference sequence). The V gene lost 6 bases and the J gene lost 1 base, with 23 bases spanning the gap. CDR3 length: 17 amino acids. The CDR3 here is CASTEGVSRARSYEQYF. CDR3 DNA sequence: TGTGCCAGCACCGAGGGGGTCAGCAGGGCGAGGTCCTACGAGCAGTACTTC.

Here the CDR3 reads CASIFGGASSEQFF. CDR3 DNA sequence: TGTGCCAGCATTTTCGGGGGGGCCTCTAGTGAGCAGTTCTTC. The rearrangement uses TRBV2 and TRBJ2-1; 8 nucleotides agree with TRBD2. The CDR3 consists of 14 residues. The germline V gene has CDR1 SNHLY and CDR2 FYNNEI. V dropped 7 bases and J dropped 9; count of bases not matched to a gene: 11. Filled out from reference TRBV2 and TRBJ2-1, the complete variable domain reads EPEVTQTPSHQVTQMGQEVILRCVPISNHLYFYWYRQILGQKVEFLVSFYNNEISEKSEIFDDQFSVERPDGSNFTLKIRSTKLEDSAMYFCASIFGGASSEQFFGPGTRLTVL.

This clonotype showed up just a few times. The DNA for the CDR3 is TGCAGCGCCGGCCTGGTAGGAAACACAGATACGCAGTATTTT. Translating it yields CSAGLVGNTDTQYF. The rearrangement uses TRBV29-1 and TRBJ2-3; D not certain. Germline CDR1 reads SQVTM; CDR2 reads ANQGSEA. The CDR3 length is 14 residues. The V end was cut by 7 bases, the J end by 2 bases, with 16 bases between.

This clonotype came up a few times. The chain joins TRBV6-2 or TRBV6-3 to TRBJ1-1; possibly TRBD1 for D (5 bases). V was cut by 2 bases and J by 1 base, with 11 bases left in between. The CDR3 loop spans 15 amino acids. Per germline, CDR1 MNHEY and CDR2 SVGEGT. CDR3 nucleotide sequence: TGTGCCAGCAGTTACGGAATGCAGGGGAACACTGAAGCTTTCTTT. This sequence encodes CASSYGMQGNTEAFF.

The gene calls are TRBV24-1 and TRBJ2-1; D is unresolved. Per germline, CDR1 KGHDR and CDR2 SFDVKD. The length of the CDR3 is 13 residues. Trimming cost V 0 bases and J 7 bases, with 6 bases left between them. The CDR3 bases are TGTGCCACCAGTGATTTGTCTCGAAATGAGCAGTTCTTC. This sequence encodes CATSDLSRNEQFF.

The chain links TRBV7-2 to TRBJ2-1; 8 bases are shared with TRBD1. J lost 10 bases, V lost 5 bases, and 13 bases had no gene match. This CDR3 region has 15 residues. Germline V gene sequence: CDR1 SGHTA, CDR2 FQGNSA. The CDR3 reads CASSLGTGGQGEQFF. The CDR3, as DNA: TGTGCCAGCAGCCTTGGGACAGGCGGACAAGGGGAGCAGTTCTTC.

There are many counts of this clonotype. The V and J genes are TRBV2 and TRBJ1-1; possible D gene TRBD1, 6 bases. The CDR3 extends over 13 amino acids. The germline V gene encodes CDR1 SNHLY and CDR2 FYNNEI. The V end was cut by 8 bases, the J end by 6 bases, with 16 bases between. The chain's CDR3 is CASHQGHGSEAFF. CDR3 nucleotides: TGTGCCAGCCACCAGGGGCATGGGTCTGAAGCTTTCTTT. Variable domain in full (rest from reference TRBV2 and TRBJ1-1): EPEVTQTPSHQVTQMGQEVILRCVPISNHLYFYWYRQILGQKVEFLVSFYNNEISEKSEIFDDQFSVERPDGSNFTLKIRSTKLEDSAMYFCASHQGHGSEAFFGQGTRLTVV.

This clonotype was seen ten or more times. The V and J genes are TRBV11-3 and TRBJ2-4; D is uncertain. V lost 8 bases and J 4 bases, leaving 9 bases between the germline ends. CDR1 and CDR2 from the germline V gene are SGHNT and YENEEA. The CDR3 spans 12 residues. The CDR3 protein is CASPLMKNIQYF. As DNA, the CDR3 is TGTGCCAGCCCACTCATGAAAAACATTCAGTACTTC. Using reference TRBV11-3 and TRBJ2-4 for the parts outside the CDR3, the full variable domain is EAGVVQSPRYKIIEKKQPVAFWCNPISGHNTLYWYLQNLGQGPELLIRYENEEAVDDSQLPKDRFSAERLKGVDSTLKIQPAELGDSAVYLCASPLMKNIQYFGAGTRLSVL.

The chain joins TRBV7-2 to TRBJ2-3; TRBD1 matches 7 bases. CDR1 and CDR2 from the germline V gene are SGHTA and FQGNSA. After removal of 11 bases from V and 6 bases from J, the junction contained 11 bases not matched to a gene. This CDR3 contains 13 residues. Here the CDR3 DNA reads TGTGCCGGATCAGACAGGGTTGGCGATACGCAGTATTTT. Protein product: CAGSDRVGDTQYF.

The sample holds many counts of this clonotype. The V gene is TRBV16, the J gene TRBJ1-2, with 7 positions matching TRBD1. Germline-derived CDR1 and CDR2 are KGHSY and FQNENV. V shed 4 bases and J 3 bases; nucleotides not matched to a gene: 5. The CDR3 has 14 residues. The DNA of the CDR3 is TGTGCCAGCAGCCGCCATGGGACAGACTATGGCTACACCTTC. It specifies CASSRHGTDYGYTF.

This clonotype was counted only a few times. This chain connects TRBV3-1 to TRBJ2-2; the match to TRBD2 covers 12 bases. From germline, CDR1 is LGHDT and CDR2 YNNKEL (reference sequence). Trimming cost V 3 bases and J 4 bases; bases outside gene matches: 0. CDR3 size: 15 residues. For the CDR3, the DNA is TGTGCCAGCAGCCAGACTAGCGGGAGCACCGGGGAGCTGTTTTTT. Its protein is CASSQTSGSTGELFF.

This clonotype was seen a handful of times. The chain combines TRBV11-2 with TRBJ2-1; D possibly uses TRBD1 or TRBD2 (5 bases each). Trimming cost V 0 bases and J 12 bases, with 15 bases left between them. CDR3 length: 14 amino acids. Germline V gene sequence: CDR1 SGHAT, CDR2 FQNNGV. CDR3 in DNA: TGTGCCAGCAGCTTAGATCGGGGACCTGGGGGGCAGTTCTTC. This sequence encodes CASSLDRGPGGQFF.

In its sample, this clonotype was seen many times. J is TRBJ2-3 and V is TRBV19; TRBD1 matches 9 bases. There are 15 residues in the CDR3. The germline CDR1 and CDR2 sequences are LNHDA and SQIVND (reference sequence). V shed 9 bases, J shed 2 bases, and the junction held 9 bases outside the gene matches. As DNA, the CDR3 is TGTGCCAGCCAGACAGGGGGAGGCCACACAGATACGCAGTATTTT. Amino acid sequence: CASQTGGGHTDTQYF.

This clonotype appeared many times. CDR3 protein: CASSFDGTSSYEQYF. CDR3 DNA: TGCGCCAGCAGCTTTGACGGGACGAGCTCCTACGAGCAGTACTTC. V gene TRBV5-1 combines with J gene TRBJ2-7; D possibly matches TRBD1 or TRBD2 (5 bases each). The CDR3 covers 15 residues. The V gene lost 2 bases and the J gene lost 0 bases, with 12 bases spanning the gap. The germline V gene has CDR1 SGHRS and CDR2 YFSETQ.

This clonotype was observed a handful of times. V gene TRBV6-5 combines with J gene TRBJ2-7; the D gene is possibly TRBD1 (5 bases). Per the germline V gene, CDR1 is MNHEY and CDR2 is SVGAGI. Trimming stripped 2 bases from V and 0 bases from J, with 11 bases between. CDR3 size: 15 residues. CDR3 nucleotide sequence: TGTGCCAGCAGTTACGGGGCTCTTAGCTCCTACGAGCAGTACTTC. Translation gives CASSYGALSSYEQYF.

The table lists this clonotype with a few counts. The chain has TRBV20-1 and TRBJ1-1; 8 positions match TRBD1. The germline gives CDR1 DFQATT, CDR2 SNEGSKA (reference sequence). The junction had 3 bases not matched to a gene; V was cut back by 6 bases and J by 3 bases. This CDR3 spans 12 amino acids. The chain's CDR3 is CSADRGDTEAFF. The CDR3 bases are TGCAGTGCCGACAGGGGAGACACTGAAGCTTTCTTT.

This clonotype was recorded at least ten times. This chain joins TRBV12-3 or TRBV12-4 and TRBJ2-3; D may be TRBD2 (5 bases). The CDR3 sequence is 14 residues long. The V end was cut by 1 base, the J end by 5 bases, with 10 bases between. In DNA form, the CDR3 reads TGTGCCAGCAGTTTAGTTGAGGGTAAAGATACGCAGTATTTT. Residues: CASSLVEGKDTQYF.

A remark on this clonotype: Since a much larger clone is just one base distant, this may be a read error. The gene calls are TRBV3-1 and TRBJ2-1; D unclear. CDR1 is LGHDT, CDR2 YNNKEL, per germline (reference sequence). The V and J ends lost 3 bases and 0 bases respectively, with 9 bases between them. This CDR3 spans 15 amino acids. The CDR3 loop is CASSQSISSYNEQFF. The CDR3 coding sequence is TGTGCCAGCAGCCAGTCTATCAGCTCCTACAATGAGCAGTTCTTC.

J is TRBJ2-3 and V is TRBV11-3, with TRBD2 matching 12 bases. CDR3 length equals 17 residues. Germline-derived CDR1 and CDR2 are SGHNT and YENEEA. V dropped 1 base and J dropped 4; count of bases not matched to a gene: 6. The CDR3 DNA reads as TGTGCCAGCAGCTTAGTTCTAGCGGGGGGGCAGGCAGATACGCAGTATTTT. Encoded protein: CASSLVLAGGQADTQYF. The complete variable domain, with remaining parts taken from reference TRBV11-3 and TRBJ2-3, reads EAGVVQSPRYKIIEKKQPVAFWCNPISGHNTLYWYLQNLGQGPELLIRYENEEAVDDSQLPKDRFSAERLKGVDSTLKIQPAELGDSAVYLCASSLVLAGGQADTQYFGPGTRLTVL.

This clonotype showed up many times. CDR3 nucleotide sequence: TGTGCCAGCAGTAGACAGAACAATCAGCCCCAGCATTTT. This translates into CASSRQNNQPQHF. This chain connects TRBV28 to TRBJ1-5; TRBD1 is a possible D gene (5 bases). CDR3 size: 13 residues. Germline CDR1 is MDHEN and CDR2 is SYDVKM. V lost 5 bases, J lost 3 bases, and 8 bases lay in between.

This chain joins TRBV11-2 and TRBJ2-1; 7 positions match TRBD1. V lost 5 bases to trimming and J lost 8 bases; unmatched junction nucleotides: 9. The germline V gene has CDR1 SGHAT and CDR2 FQNNGV. The CDR3 length is 14 residues. CDR3: CASSRMTGNDEQFF. CDR3 sequence (DNA): TGTGCCAGCAGCCGAATGACAGGGAACGATGAGCAGTTCTTC.

This clonotype was observed many times. The chain has TRBV20-1 and TRBJ2-1, with 12 nucleotides matching TRBD2. CDR3 length equals 16 residues. The V gene end was trimmed by 5 bases and the J gene end by 7 bases; junction bases not matched to a gene: 12. Germline CDR1 is DFQATT and CDR2 is SNEGSKA (reference sequence). CDR3: CSAGLSSGGASNEQFF. Here the CDR3 DNA reads TGCAGTGCTGGACTATCTAGCGGGGGGGCCTCGAATGAGCAGTTCTTC.